Sequencing of this TCR beta chain was carried out in a study of shared clonotypes between healthy human individuals. Study-wide results and limits: Sampling included only blood; tissue repertoires likely differ. All-four-donor shared clonotypes had higher generation probabilities than non-shared clonotypes did.

Tens of thousands of T cell genomes, or about 190 ng DNA, went into the sorted-subset replicate PCRs. The protocol was immunoSEQ multiplex PCR, while the TCRdb copy is restricted to in-frame clones and leaves out a portion. This sample has over 1.5 million clones, with approximately 98% found just once. Comment on this clone: The target antigen is unknown.

V was pared by 2 bases and J by 7 bases, with 6 bases between. The CDR3 spans 12 residues. The germline CDR1 and CDR2 sequences are MDHEN and SYDVKM. Specimen: naive CD4+ T cells sorted from blood. Subset denoted: CD45RA+ positively selected. V usage is TRBV28 and J usage is TRBJ1-5; D unresolved. The sequence came from a man aged 25-45 years in good health. CDR3 residues: CASSLARQPQHF. The CDR3 region has the DNA TGTGCCAGCAGTTTAGCCCGACAGCCCCAGCATTTT.